A single sample gave rise to the 13 T cell receptor beta chains below, sequenced in a study of T cells in Graves' hyperthyroidism and ophthalmopathy. Amplification of TCR beta CDR3 regions used RNA as the template. When the TCR CDR3 underwent first-round RT-PCR, the HTBI primer set was used. TCRdb re-analysed the multiplex PCR reads in MiXCR, keeping a single row per CDR3 protein. This sample has a few hundred thousand distinct CDR3 sequences, with roughly 14% found just once. Sequencing input: blood. The receptors originated from a woman aged 30 to 39 with Graves' hyperthyroidism.

This clonotype appeared many times. V gene TRBV7-8 combines with J gene TRBJ2-3; tentative D call: TRBD2 (6 bases). V lost 3 bases, J lost 0 bases, and 16 bases lay in between. From germline, CDR1 is SGHVS and CDR2 FQNEAQ. This CDR3 spans 17 amino acids. CDR3 residues: CASSFKTVSGSTDTQYF. Written as DNA, the CDR3 is TGTGCCAGCAGCTTCAAAACGGTTAGCGGAAGCACAGATACGCAGTATTTT.

Ten or more counts support this clonotype. The chain employs TRBV7-2 and TRBJ2-2; a weak D match, TRBD1 (6 bases). The CDR3 covers 15 residues. The germline V gene has CDR1 SGHTA and CDR2 FQGNSA. Trimming shortened V by 3 bases and J by 0 bases, and 8 bases separated the two germline ends. CDR3 region: CASSFTGPNTGELFF. The DNA for the CDR3 is TGTGCCAGCAGCTTTACAGGGCCGAACACCGGGGAGCTGTTTTTT.

As DNA, the CDR3 is TGTGCCAGCAGAGAGATATACAATGAGCAGTTCTTC. It yields the protein CASREIYNEQFF. The genes are TRBV6-1 and TRBJ2-1; D is ambiguous. The CDR3 totals 12 residues. Germline V gene data show CDR1 as MNHNS and CDR2 as SASEGT. Trimming shortened V by 6 bases and J by 4 bases, and 7 bases separated the two germline ends.

This clonotype appeared many times. V and J are TRBV6-1 and TRBJ2-1, with 10 bases lining up with TRBD2. Germline assignment: CDR1 MNHNS and CDR2 SASEGT. This CDR3 is built from 15 residues. J was trimmed by 5 bases and V by 6 bases; bases with no gene match: 7. CDR3 protein: CASRTWTSGDNEQFF. CDR3 nucleotide sequence: TGTGCCAGCAGGACATGGACTAGCGGTGACAATGAGCAGTTCTTC.

This clonotype was detected only a few times. This chain links TRBV7-3 with TRBJ2-5; a possible D gene is TRBD2 (6 bases). Trimming shortened V by 5 bases and J by 7 bases, and 14 bases separated the two germline ends. Germline V gene sequence: CDR1 SGHTA, CDR2 FQGTGA. The CDR3 is 13 residues long. DNA of the CDR3: TGTGCCAGCAGCCAGACTAGGGATGGGACCCAGTACTTC. It specifies CASSQTRDGTQYF.

This clonotype was detected only a few times. This chain links TRBV2 with TRBJ2-7; D unclear. The V end was cut by 2 bases, the J end by 4 bases, with 15 bases between. Per germline, CDR1 SNHLY and CDR2 FYNNEI. This CDR3 spans 15 amino acids. Here the CDR3 reads CASSEISYGRYEQYF. In nucleotides, the CDR3 is TGTGCCAGCAGTGAAATTTCCTACGGGCGGTACGAGCAGTACTTC.

This clonotype has a handful of counts. This chain uses TRBV19 with TRBJ2-5, with D perhaps matching TRBD2 (5 bases). V gave up 5 bases and J gave up 4 bases, with 17 bases separating them. The CDR3 totals 15 residues. The germline gives CDR1 LNHDA, CDR2 SQIVND (reference sequence). The CDR3, as DNA: TGTGCCAGTAGTGCCGACGAAAGGGCGGGAGAGACCCAGTACTTC. The encoded protein is CASSADERAGETQYF.

This clonotype was picked up many times. This chain uses TRBV11-2 with TRBJ1-3; D ambiguous. This CDR3 contains 15 residues. V lost 3 bases and J lost 1, with 10 bases in between. The germline V gene has CDR1 SGHAT and CDR2 FQNNGV. CDR3: CASSFSLGSGNTIYF. The DNA for the CDR3 is TGTGCCAGCAGCTTTTCTCTGGGTTCTGGAAACACCATATATTTT.

This clonotype was counted at least ten times. The chain is built from TRBV2 and TRBJ2-2; perhaps TRBD2 as D (5 bases). Germline V gives CDR1 SNHLY, CDR2 FYNNEI. Trimming removed 7 bases at V and 4 bases at J, with 13 bases between. This CDR3 comprises 14 residues. CDR3 nucleotide sequence: TGTGCCAGCACTGGAACTAGGAGCACCGGGGAGCTGTTTTTT. This encodes CASTGTRSTGELFF.

A few counts support this clonotype. The chain joins TRBV29-1 to TRBJ2-4; a possible D gene is TRBD1 (6 bases). Germline CDR1 is SQVTM and CDR2 is ANQGSEA. The CDR3 has 16 amino acids. V was pared by 0 bases and J by 0 bases, with 12 bases between. The DNA for the CDR3 is TGCAGCGTTGAAGACCGGGACACCTTAGCCAAAAACATTCAGTACTTC. It codes for CSVEDRDTLAKNIQYF.

This clonotype was counted between two and nine times. This chain links TRBV18 with TRBJ2-3; D could derive from TRBD1 or TRBD2 (6 bases each). V was trimmed by 1 base and J by 0 bases, leaving 14 bases between them. Germline V CDR1 and CDR2: KGHSH, LQKENI. The CDR3 length is 17 residues. The CDR3 spells CASSPQGGGTSTDTQYF. The CDR3 DNA reads as TGTGCCAGCTCACCACAAGGGGGAGGCACAAGCACAGATACGCAGTATTTT.

This clonotype was recorded many times. V is TRBV6-1 and J is TRBJ1-2; D remains ambiguous. V shed 4 bases and J shed 2 bases, with 17 bases lying between them. The CDR3 loop spans 16 amino acids. In germline, CDR1 is MNHNS, CDR2 SASEGT. DNA for the CDR3: TGTGCCAGCAGTGCAGCCGGGGTTGATGGAAACTATGGCTACACCTTC. Its protein is CASSAAGVDGNYGYTF.

This clonotype has only a few counts. In DNA, the CDR3 is TGTGCCAGCAAAGTTAACTCCGAAGACAATGAGCAGTTCTTC. Its translation: CASKVNSEDNEQFF. The chain is built from TRBV5-6 and TRBJ2-1, with D uncertain. V shed 6 bases and J shed 5 bases, with 15 bases lying between them. Germline lookup yields CDR1 SGHDT and CDR2 YYEEEE. This CDR3 region has 14 residues.